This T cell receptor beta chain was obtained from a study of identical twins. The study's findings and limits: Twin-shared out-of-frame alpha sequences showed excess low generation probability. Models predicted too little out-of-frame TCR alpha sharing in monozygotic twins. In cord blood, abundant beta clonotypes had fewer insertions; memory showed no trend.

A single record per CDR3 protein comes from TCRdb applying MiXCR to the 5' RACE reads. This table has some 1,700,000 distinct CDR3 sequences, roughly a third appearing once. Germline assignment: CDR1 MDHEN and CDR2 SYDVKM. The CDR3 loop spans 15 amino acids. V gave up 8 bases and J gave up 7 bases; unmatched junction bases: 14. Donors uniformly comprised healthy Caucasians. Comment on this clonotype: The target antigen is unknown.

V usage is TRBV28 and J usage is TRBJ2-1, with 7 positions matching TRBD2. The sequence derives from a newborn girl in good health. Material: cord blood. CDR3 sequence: CASHPTSEPFNEQFF. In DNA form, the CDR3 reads TGTGCCAGCCACCCTACTAGCGAGCCCTTTAATGAGCAGTTCTTC.